This entry features one TCR beta chain sequence. What it binds is unknown. The CDR3 is 13 residues long. V dropped 6 bases and J dropped 1 base, with 9 bases sitting between them. From germline, CDR1 is SNHLY and CDR2 FYNNEI. The entry originates in a study of beta chain features in type 1 diabetes. Of the isolated RNA, all was reverse transcribed, and so the sequenced material was expressed TCRB transcripts. Using immunoSEQ multiplex PCR, the repertoire was profiled, and TCRdb retains in-frame clones only, with some absent. Of hundreds of thousands of clones listed, 11% to 15% are singletons. Findings and limits, study-wide: In all four CD4+ subsets, TCRB CDR3 length was significantly, moderately reduced in type 1 diabetes.

The receptor was derived from a man younger than 35 with type 1 diabetes. V and J are TRBV2 and TRBJ1-1; TRBD1 is a possible D gene (6 bases). Input material: naive CD4+ T cells from blood. CDR3 loop: CASRLDRNTEAFF. The CDR3 DNA is TGTGCCAGCAGGCTGGACAGGAACACTGAAGCTTTCTTT. Supplemented by reference TRBV2 and TRBJ1-1, the full variable domain reads EPEVTQTPSHQVTQMGQEVILRCVPISNHLYFYWYRQILGQKVEFLVSFYNNEISEKSEIFDDQFSVERPDGSNFTLKIRSTKLEDSAMYFCASRLDRNTEAFFGQGTRLTVV.